This T cell receptor beta chain was obtained from a study of T cell responses to AZD1222 COVID-19 vaccine. This clone is a singleton in its sample. Antigen: not known. This CDR3 spans 13 amino acids. Trimming pared 0 bases from V and 10 bases from J, leaving 7 bases between. CDR1 and CDR2 (germline): WNHNN, SYGVQD (reference sequence). Sequencing used immunoSEQ multiplex PCR; TCRdb keeps in-frame clones, though not all of them. The table has 40,000 to 45,000 clones, about 83% seen once. General study results and limits: Possibly, clonal diversity was underestimated; donors were largely white British and included more females.

The specimen was peripheral blood, collected on day 0 of AZD1222 vaccination. The sequence came from an adult in good health. The V gene is TRBV10-1, the J gene TRBJ1-6, with D uncertain. CDR3 bases: TGCGCCAGCAGTGAGTCGGGGAGCTCACCCCTCCACTTT. Its protein is CASSESGSSPLHF.